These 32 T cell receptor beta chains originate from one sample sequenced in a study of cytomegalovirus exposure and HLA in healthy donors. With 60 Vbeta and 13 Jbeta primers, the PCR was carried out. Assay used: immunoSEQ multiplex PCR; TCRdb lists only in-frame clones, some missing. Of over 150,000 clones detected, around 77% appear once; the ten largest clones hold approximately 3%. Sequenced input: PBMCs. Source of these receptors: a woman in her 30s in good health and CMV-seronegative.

This CDR3 is CASSGDRGTEAFF. Written as DNA, the CDR3 is TGTGCCAGCAGTGGGGACAGGGGCACTGAAGCTTTCTTT. The chain recombines TRBV6-5 with TRBJ1-1; 10 bases map to TRBD1. V shed 5 bases, J shed 4 bases, and the junction held 1 base outside the gene matches. Per germline, CDR1 MNHEY and CDR2 SVGAGI. This CDR3 is 13 amino acids long.

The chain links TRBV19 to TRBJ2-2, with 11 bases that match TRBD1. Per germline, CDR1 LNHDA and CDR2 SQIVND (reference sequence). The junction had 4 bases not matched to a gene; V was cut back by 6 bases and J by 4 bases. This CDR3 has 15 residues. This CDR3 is CASSPGTGGTGELFF. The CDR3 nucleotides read TGTGCCAGTAGCCCCGGGACAGGGGGCACCGGGGAGCTGTTTTTT.

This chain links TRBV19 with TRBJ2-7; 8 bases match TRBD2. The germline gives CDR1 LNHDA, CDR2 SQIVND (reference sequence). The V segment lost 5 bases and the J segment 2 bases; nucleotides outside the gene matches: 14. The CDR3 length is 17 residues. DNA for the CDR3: TGTGCCAGTAGTCCCCGGGCTAGCGGGTTCACCCCCTACGAGCAGTACTTC. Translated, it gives CASSPRASGFTPYEQYF.

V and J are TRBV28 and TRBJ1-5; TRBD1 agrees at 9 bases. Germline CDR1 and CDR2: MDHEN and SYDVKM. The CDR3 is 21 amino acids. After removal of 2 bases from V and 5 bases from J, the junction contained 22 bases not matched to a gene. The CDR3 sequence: CASSLGPGQGLSFLFDQPQHF. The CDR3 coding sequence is TGTGCCAGCAGTTTAGGGCCAGGACAGGGGCTTTCTTTTCTATTCGATCAGCCCCAGCATTTT.

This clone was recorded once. CDR3 DNA: TGTGCCAGCAGCTTCAGACTAGCGGCCTCCTACAATGAGCAGTTCTTC. Protein: CASSFRLAASYNEQFF. The chain uses TRBV7-9 and TRBJ2-1, with 9 bases that match TRBD2. With 3 bases clipped from V and 0 bases from J, the junction kept 3 bases outside the gene matches. There are 16 residues in the CDR3. CDR1 and CDR2 (germline): SEHNR, FQNEAQ (reference sequence). Full variable domain (rest looked up from reference TRBV7-9 and TRBJ2-1): DTGVSQNPRHKITKRGQNVTFRCDPISEHNRLYWYRQTLGQGPEFLTYFQNEAQLEKSRLLSDRFSAERPKGSFSTLEIQRTEQGDSAMYLCASSFRLAASYNEQFFGPGTRLTVL.

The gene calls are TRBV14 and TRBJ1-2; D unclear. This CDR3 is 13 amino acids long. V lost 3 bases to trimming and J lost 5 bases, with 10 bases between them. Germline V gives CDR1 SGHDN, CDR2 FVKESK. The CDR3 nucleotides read TGTGCCAGCAGCCATGGGCCTTCGTATGGCTACACCTTC. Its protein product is CASSHGPSYGYTF.

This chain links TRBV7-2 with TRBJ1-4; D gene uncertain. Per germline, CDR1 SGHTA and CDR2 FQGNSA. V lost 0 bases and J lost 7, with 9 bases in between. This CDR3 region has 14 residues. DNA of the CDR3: TGTGCCAGCAGCTTAGCGCTCAGTGCTGAAAAACTGTTTTTT. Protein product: CASSLALSAEKLFF.

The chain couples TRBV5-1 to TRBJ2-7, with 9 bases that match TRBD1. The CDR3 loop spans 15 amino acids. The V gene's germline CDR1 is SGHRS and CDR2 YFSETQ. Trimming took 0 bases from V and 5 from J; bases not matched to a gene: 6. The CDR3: CASSLARTGVHEQYF. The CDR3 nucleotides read TGCGCCAGCAGCTTGGCTCGGACAGGGGTCCACGAGCAGTACTTC.

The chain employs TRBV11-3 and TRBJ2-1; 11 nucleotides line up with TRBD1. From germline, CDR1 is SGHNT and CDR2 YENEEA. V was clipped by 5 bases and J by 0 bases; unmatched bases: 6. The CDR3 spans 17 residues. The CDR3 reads CASSPRTGGPSYNEQFF. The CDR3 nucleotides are TGTGCCAGCAGCCCTAGGACAGGGGGCCCCTCCTACAATGAGCAGTTCTTC.

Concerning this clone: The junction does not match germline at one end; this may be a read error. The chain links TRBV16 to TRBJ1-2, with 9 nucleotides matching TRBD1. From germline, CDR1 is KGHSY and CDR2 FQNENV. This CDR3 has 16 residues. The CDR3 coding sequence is TGTGCCAGCAGCCTCAAAACAGGGGGCTATGAATATGGCTACCCCTTC. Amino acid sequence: CASSLKTGGYEYGYPF.

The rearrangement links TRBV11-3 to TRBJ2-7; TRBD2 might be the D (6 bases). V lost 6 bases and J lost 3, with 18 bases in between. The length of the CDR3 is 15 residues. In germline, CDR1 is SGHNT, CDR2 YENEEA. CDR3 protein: CASSSGGFPNYEQYF. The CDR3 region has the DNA TGTGCCAGCAGTTCCGGAGGGTTCCCTAACTACGAGCAGTACTTC.

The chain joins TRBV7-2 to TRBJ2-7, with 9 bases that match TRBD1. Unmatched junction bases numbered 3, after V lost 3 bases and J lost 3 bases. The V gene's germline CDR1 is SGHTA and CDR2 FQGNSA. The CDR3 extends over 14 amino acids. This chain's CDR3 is CASSLGTGYYEQYF. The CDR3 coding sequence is TGTGCCAGCAGCTTGGGGACAGGGTACTACGAGCAGTACTTC.

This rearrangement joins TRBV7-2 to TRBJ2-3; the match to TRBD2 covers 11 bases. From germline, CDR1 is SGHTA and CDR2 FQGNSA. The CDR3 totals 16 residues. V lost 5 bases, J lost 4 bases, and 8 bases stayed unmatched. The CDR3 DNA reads TGTGCCAGCAGCGTGGGACTAGCGGTGGGTGCAGATACGCAGTATTTT. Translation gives CASSVGLAVGADTQYF.

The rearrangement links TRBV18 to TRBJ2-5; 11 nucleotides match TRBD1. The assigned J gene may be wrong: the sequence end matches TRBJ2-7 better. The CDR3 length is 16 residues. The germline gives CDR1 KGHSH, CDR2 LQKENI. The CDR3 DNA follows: TGTGCCAGCTCATCGCTCGGACAGGGGGCGAGGGGCGAGCAGTACTTC. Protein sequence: CASSSLGQGARGEQYF.

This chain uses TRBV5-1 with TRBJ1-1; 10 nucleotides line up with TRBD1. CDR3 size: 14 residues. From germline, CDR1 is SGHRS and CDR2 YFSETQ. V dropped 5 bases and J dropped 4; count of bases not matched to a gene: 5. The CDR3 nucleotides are TGCGCCAGCAGGCCGGGACAGGGGCCCACTGAAGCTTTCTTT. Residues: CASRPGQGPTEAFF.

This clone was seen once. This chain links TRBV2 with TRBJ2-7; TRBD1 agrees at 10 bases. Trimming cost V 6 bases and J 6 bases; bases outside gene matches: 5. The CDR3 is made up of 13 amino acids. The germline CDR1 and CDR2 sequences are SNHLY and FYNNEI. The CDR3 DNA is TGTGCCAGCAGGCGGGACAGGGGCTCCGAGCAGTACTTC. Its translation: CASRRDRGSEQYF.

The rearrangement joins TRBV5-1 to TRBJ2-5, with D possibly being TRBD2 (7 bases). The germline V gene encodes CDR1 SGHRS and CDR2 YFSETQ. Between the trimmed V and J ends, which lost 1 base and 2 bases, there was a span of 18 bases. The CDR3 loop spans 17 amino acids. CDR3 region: CASSLYAAGAVQETQYF. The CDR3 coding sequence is TGCGCCAGCAGCTTGTATGCGGCGGGGGCCGTTCAAGAGACCCAGTACTTC.

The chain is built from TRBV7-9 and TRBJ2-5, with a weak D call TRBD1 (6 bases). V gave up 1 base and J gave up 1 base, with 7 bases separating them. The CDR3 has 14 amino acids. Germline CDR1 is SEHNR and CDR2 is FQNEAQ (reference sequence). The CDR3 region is CASSLGTAQETQYF. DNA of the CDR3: TGTGCCAGCAGCTTAGGGACAGCCCAAGAGACCCAGTACTTC.

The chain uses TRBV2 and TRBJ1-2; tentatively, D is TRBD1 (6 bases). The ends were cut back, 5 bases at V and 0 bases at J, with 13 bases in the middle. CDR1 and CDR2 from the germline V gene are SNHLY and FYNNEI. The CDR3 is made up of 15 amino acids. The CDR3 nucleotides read TGTGCCAGCAGTTTCTCGACAGGTCCTAACTATGGCTACACCTTC. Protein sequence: CASSFSTGPNYGYTF.

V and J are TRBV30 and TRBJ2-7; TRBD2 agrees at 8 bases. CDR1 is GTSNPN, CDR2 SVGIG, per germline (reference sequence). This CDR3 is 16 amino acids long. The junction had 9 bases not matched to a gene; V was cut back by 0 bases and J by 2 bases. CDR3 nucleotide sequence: TGTGCCTGGAGTGTACGGCAACTAGCGGCCCCCTACGAGCAGTACTTC. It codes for CAWSVRQLAAPYEQYF.

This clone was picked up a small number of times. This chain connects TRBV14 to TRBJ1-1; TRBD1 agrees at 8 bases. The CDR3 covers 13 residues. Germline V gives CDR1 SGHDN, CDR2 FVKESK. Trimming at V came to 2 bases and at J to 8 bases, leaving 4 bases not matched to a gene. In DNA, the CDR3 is TGTGCCAGCAGCCAATTAAGGACAGGGGAAGCTTTCTTT. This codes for CASSQLRTGEAFF.

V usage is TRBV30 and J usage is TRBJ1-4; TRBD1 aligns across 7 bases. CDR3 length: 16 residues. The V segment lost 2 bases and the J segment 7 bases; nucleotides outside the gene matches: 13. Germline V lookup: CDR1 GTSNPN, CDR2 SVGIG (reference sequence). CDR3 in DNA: TGTGCCTGGAGTCTCCCCGCGTGGGACAGACTTGAAAAACTGTTTTTT. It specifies CAWSLPAWDRLEKLFF.

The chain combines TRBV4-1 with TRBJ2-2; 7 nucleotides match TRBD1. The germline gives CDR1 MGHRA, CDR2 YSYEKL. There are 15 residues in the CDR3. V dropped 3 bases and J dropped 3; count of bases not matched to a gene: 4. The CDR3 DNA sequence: TGCGCCAGCAGCCACCCCGGGACAGACACCGGGGAGCTGTTTTTT. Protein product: CASSHPGTDTGELFF.

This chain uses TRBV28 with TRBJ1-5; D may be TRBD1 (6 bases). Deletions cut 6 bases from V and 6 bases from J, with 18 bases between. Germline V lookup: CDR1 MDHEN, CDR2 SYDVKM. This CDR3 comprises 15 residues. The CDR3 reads CASRTGTLGSQPQHF. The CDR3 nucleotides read TGTGCCAGCAGGACAGGTACGCTTGGCAGTCAGCCCCAGCATTTT.

The CDR3 reads CAWNLGDLVSGQPQHF. CDR3 sequence (DNA): TGTGCCTGGAATCTCGGGGATTTGGTAAGCGGTCAGCCCCAGCATTTT. The chain couples TRBV30 to TRBJ1-5; D remains ambiguous. Germline CDR1 and CDR2: GTSNPN and SVGIG (reference sequence). The CDR3 covers 16 residues. V dropped 4 bases and J dropped 6 bases, with 22 bases sitting between them.

Written as DNA, the CDR3 is TGCGCCAGCAGCATATACAGGGGGCGCAGTGCAGCTTTCTTT. It codes for CASSIYRGRSAAFF. This chain connects TRBV5-1 to TRBJ1-1; 9 nucleotides agree with TRBD1. V lost 4 bases and J lost 10; bases outside the gene matches: 11. Germline V lookup: CDR1 SGHRS, CDR2 YFSETQ. This CDR3 is built from 14 residues.

The CDR3: CASSEHTDTQYF. DNA for the CDR3: TGTGCCAGCAGCGAACACACAGATACGCAGTATTTT. The chain combines TRBV9 with TRBJ2-3; D gene uncertain. V shed 3 bases and J shed 2 bases, with 4 bases lying between them. CDR3 length: 12 amino acids. CDR1 is SGDLS, CDR2 YYNGEE, per germline.

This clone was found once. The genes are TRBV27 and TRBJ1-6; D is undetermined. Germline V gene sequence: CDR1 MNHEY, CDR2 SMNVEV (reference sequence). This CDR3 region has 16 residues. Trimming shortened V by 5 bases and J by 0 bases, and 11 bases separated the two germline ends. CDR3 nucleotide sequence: TGTGCCAGCAGTCCCCAAAGGAGCTCCTATAATTCACCCCTCCACTTT. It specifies CASSPQRSSYNSPLHF.

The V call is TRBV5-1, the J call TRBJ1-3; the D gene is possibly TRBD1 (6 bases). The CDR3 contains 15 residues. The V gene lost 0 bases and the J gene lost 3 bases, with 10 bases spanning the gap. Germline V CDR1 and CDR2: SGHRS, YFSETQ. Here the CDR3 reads CASSLASGVGNTIYF. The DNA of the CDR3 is TGCGCCAGCAGCTTGGCCTCAGGGGTTGGAAACACCATATATTTT.

Here the CDR3 reads CASSLGGLAGADTQYF. Written as DNA, the CDR3 is TGTGCCAGCAGCTTGGGAGGACTAGCGGGAGCAGATACGCAGTATTTT. The gene calls are TRBV5-6 and TRBJ2-3, with 13 bases fitting TRBD2. With 0 bases clipped from V and 4 bases from J, the junction kept 2 bases outside the gene matches. Germline CDR1 and CDR2: SGHDT and YYEEEE. The CDR3 length is 16 residues.

This CDR3 is CALLAGTYEQYF. The CDR3 DNA follows: TGTGCCCTGCTAGCGGGAACCTACGAGCAGTACTTC. The V gene is TRBV6-1, the J gene TRBJ2-7; 9 nucleotides match TRBD2. The CDR3 covers 12 residues. Losses at the gene ends were 11 bases for V and 2 bases for J; bases not matched to a gene: 4. Germline-derived CDR1 and CDR2 are MNHNS and SASEGT.

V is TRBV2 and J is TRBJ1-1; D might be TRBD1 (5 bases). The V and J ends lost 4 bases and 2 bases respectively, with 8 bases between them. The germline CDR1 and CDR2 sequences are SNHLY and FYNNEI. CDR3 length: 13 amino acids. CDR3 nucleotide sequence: TGTGCCAGCAGTGTTCAGGGTAACACTGAAGCTTTCTTT. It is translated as CASSVQGNTEAFF.